This section outlines one T cell receptor (beta chain) sequence together with its context. Its antigen is as yet unknown. One end of the junction is discordant with germline, which a read error may explain. The sample is drawn from a study of tumor-infiltrating lymphocytes in primary liver carcinoma. The source material, roughly 18-31 mg of unsorted bulk tissue, was used to co-extract RNA and DNA. Whichever tumor sample was examined, it had over 80% viable tumor cells. Looked up from germline, CDR1 is LGHNA and CDR2 is YNFKEQ. The CDR3 loop spans 18 amino acids. TCR beta cDNA came from roughly 0.45 ug total RNA, primed with a constant-region primer. Sequencing libraries for TCR beta derived from three nested multiplex PCR rounds that used slightly modified ARM-PCR. TRBV1-TRBV30 forward primers paired with a C-beta reverse primer were used in the first two PCR rounds, which ran about 11 cycles each. TCRdb reanalysed the multiplex PCR reads using MiXCR and keeps one entry per CDR3 protein. The repertoire holds approximately 110,000 distinct CDR3 sequences, with around 83% as singletons.

Findings and limits, study-wide: Blood's top-250-clone fraction was significantly lower than that of tumors (p = 0.039).

The gene calls are TRBV4-2 and TRBJ2-1, with 7 bases fitting TRBD1. The sequenced material came from liver tumor tissue from sampling region 3. As to subset: tumor region T3, left-lateral pole. The TCR sequence derives from a middle-aged man with primary liver carcinoma and hepatitis B virus infection. DNA for the CDR3: TGTGCCAGCAGCCACGATTGGAGGACAGGCAGAGTCTACAATGAGCTGTTCTTC. This encodes CASSHDWRTGRVYNELFF.